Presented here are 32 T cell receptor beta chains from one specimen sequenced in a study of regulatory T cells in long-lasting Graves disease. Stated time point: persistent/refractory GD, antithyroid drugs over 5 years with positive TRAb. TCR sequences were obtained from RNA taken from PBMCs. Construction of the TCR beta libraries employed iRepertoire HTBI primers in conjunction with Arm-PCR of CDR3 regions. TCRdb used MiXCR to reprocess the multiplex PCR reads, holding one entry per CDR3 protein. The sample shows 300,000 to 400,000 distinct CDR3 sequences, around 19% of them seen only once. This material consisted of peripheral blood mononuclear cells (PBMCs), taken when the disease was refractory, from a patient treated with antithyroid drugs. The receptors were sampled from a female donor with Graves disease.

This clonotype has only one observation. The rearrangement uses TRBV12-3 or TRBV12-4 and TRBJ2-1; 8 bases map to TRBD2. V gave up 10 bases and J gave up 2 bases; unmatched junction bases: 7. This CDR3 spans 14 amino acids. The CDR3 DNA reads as TGTGCCATCCGACCGGGGGGGGCCTACAATGAGCAGTTCTTC. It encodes CAIRPGGAYNEQFF.

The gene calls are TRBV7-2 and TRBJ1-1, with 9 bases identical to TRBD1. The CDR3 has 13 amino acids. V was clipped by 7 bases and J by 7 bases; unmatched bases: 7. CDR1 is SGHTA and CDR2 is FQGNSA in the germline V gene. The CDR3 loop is CASTEDRGVEAFF. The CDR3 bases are TGTGCCAGCACCGAGGACAGGGGTGTTGAAGCTTTCTTT.

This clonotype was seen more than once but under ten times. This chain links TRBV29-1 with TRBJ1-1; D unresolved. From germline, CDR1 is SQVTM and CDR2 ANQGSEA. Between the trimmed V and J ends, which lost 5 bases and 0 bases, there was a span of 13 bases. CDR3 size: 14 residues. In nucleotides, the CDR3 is TGCAGCGTTCTCCTTTTTAACATGAACACTGAAGCTTTCTTT. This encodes CSVLLFNMNTEAFF.

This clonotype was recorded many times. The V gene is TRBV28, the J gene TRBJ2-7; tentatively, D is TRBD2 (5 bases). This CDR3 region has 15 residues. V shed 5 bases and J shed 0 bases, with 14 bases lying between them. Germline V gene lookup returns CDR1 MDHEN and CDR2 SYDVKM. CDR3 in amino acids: CASSLSVGSSYEQYF. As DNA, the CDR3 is TGTGCCAGCAGTCTATCCGTGGGGAGCTCCTACGAGCAGTACTTC.

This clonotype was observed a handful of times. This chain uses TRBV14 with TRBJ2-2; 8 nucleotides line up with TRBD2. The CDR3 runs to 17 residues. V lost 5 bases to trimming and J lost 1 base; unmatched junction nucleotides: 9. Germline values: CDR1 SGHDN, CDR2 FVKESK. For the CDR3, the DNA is TGTGCCAGCAGCGAACCCGAACTAGCGGTGAACACCGGGGAGCTGTTTTTT. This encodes CASSEPELAVNTGELFF.

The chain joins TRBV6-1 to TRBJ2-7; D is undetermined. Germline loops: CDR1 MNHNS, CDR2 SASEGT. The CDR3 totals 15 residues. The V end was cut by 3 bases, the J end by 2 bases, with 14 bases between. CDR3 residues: CASSEAVGRAYEQYF. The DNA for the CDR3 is TGTGCCAGCAGTGAGGCTGTCGGCCGGGCCTACGAGCAGTACTTC.

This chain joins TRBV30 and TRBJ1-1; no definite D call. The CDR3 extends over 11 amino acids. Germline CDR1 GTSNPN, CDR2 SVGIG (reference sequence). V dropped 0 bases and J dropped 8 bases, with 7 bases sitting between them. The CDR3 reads CAWSVAGEAFF. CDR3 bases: TGTGCCTGGAGTGTAGCTGGGGAAGCTTTCTTT.

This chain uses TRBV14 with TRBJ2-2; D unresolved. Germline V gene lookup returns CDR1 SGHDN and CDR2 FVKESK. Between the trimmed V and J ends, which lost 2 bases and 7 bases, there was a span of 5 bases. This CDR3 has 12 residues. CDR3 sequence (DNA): TGTGCCAGCAGCCAACGCCTCGGGGAGCTGTTTTTT. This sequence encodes CASSQRLGELFF.

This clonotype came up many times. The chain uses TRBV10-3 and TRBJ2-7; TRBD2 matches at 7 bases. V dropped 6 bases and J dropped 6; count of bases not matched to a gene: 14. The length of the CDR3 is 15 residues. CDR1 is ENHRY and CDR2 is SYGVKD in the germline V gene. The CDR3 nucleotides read TGTGCCATCAGGCAGGGTTTGGCGGGAGAGGGCGAGCAGTACTTC. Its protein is CAIRQGLAGEGEQYF.

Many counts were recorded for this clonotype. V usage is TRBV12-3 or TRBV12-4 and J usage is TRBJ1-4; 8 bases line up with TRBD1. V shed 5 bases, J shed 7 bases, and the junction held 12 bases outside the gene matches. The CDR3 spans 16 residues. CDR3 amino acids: CASSRTDRAAFEKLFF. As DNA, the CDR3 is TGTGCCAGCAGTCGGACGGACAGGGCAGCGTTTGAAAAACTGTTTTTT.

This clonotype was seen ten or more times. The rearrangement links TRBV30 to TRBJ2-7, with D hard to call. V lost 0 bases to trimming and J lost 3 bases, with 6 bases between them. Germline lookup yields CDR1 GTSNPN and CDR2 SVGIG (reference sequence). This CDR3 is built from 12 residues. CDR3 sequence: CAWSVGYYEQYF. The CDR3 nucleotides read TGTGCCTGGAGTGTGGGGTACTACGAGCAGTACTTC.

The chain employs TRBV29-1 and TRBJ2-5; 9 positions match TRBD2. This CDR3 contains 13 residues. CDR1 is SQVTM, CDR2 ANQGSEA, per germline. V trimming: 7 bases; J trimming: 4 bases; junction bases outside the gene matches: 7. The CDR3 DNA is TGCAGCGGAGGCGGAGCGGGAGGAGAGACCCAGTACTTC. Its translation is CSGGGAGGETQYF.

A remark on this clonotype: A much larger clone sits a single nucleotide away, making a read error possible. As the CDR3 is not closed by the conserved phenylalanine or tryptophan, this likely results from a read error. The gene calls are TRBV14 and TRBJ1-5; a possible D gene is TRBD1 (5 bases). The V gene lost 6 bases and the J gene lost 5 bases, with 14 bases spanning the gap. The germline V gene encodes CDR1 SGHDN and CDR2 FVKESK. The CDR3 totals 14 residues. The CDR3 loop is CASSLSQADQPQHL. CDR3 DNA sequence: TGTGCCAGCAGTTTATCACAGGCGGATCAGCCCCAGCATCTT.

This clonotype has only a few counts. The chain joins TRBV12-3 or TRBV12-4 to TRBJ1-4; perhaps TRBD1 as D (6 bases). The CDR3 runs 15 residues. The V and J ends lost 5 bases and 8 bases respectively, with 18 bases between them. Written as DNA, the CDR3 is TGTGCCAGCAGTAGCTATCAGGGGTCTAGAGAAAAACTGTTTTTT. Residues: CASSSYQGSREKLFF.

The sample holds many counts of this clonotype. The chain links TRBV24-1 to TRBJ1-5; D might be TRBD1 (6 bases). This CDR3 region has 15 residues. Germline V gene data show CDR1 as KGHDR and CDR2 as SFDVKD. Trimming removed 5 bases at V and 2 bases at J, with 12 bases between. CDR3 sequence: CATSVGGQGNQPQHF. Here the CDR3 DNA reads TGTGCCACCAGTGTTGGGGGGCAAGGCAATCAGCCCCAGCATTTT.

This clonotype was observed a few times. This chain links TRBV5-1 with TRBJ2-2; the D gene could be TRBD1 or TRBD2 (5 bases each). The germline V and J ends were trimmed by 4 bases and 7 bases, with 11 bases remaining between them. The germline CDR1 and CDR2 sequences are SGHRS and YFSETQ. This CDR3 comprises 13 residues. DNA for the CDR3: TGCGCCAGCAGCCCTATGGGGGTCGGGGAGCTGTTTTTT. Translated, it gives CASSPMGVGELFF.

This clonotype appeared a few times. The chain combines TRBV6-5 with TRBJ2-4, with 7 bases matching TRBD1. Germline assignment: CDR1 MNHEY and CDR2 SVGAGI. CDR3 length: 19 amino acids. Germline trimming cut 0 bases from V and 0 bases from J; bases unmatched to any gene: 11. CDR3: CASSYSGLYRGEAKNIQYF. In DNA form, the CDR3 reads TGTGCCAGCAGTTACTCAGGCCTATACAGGGGTGAAGCCAAAAACATTCAGTACTTC.

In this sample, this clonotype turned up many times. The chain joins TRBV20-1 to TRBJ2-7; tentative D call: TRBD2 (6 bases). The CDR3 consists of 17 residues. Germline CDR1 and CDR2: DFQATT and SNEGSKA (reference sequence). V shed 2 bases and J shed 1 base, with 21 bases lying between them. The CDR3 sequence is CSARYASGGASSYEQYF. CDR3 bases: TGCAGTGCTAGATACGCGTCGGGCGGGGCATCTTCCTACGAGCAGTACTTC.

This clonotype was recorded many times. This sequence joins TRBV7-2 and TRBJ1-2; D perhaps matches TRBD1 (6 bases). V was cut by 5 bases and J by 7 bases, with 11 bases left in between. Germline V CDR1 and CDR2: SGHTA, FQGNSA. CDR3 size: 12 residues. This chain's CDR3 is CASSIDRTGYTF. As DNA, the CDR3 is TGTGCCAGCAGCATCGACAGGACTGGCTACACCTTC.

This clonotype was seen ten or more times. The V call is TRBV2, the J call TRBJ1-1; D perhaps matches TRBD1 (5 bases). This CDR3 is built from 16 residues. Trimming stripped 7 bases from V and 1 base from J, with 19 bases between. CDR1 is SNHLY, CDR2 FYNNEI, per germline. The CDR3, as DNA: TGTGCCAGCAACACCTGGGGGGGGTCCCAGAACACTGAAGCTTTCTTT. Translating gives CASNTWGGSQNTEAFF.

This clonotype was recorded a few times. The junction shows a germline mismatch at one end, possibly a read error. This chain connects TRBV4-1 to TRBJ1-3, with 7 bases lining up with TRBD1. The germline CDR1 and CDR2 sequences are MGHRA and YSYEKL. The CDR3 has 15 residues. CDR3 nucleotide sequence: TGCGCCAGCAGCCAAGCCCGGACAGGTGGAGACACCATATATTTT. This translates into CASSQARTGGDTIYF.

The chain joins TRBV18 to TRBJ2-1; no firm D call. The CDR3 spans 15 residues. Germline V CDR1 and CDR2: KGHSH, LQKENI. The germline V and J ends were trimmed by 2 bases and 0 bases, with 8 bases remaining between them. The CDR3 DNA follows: TGTGCCAGCTCACCAATTTCCGGCTCCTACAATGAGCAGTTCTTC. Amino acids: CASSPISGSYNEQFF.

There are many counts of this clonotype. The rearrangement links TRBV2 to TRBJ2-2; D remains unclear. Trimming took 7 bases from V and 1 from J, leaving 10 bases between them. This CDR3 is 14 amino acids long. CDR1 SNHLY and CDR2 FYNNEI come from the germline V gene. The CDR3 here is CASMRPGNTGELFF. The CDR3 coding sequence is TGTGCCAGCATGAGGCCTGGGAACACCGGGGAGCTGTTTTTT.

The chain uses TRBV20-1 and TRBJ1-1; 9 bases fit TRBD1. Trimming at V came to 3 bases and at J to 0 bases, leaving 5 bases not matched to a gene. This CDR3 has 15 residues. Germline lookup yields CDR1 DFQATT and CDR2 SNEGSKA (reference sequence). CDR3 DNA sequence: TGCAGTGCTAGGGGACAGGGCGGGGTGAACACTGAAGCTTTCTTT. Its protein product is CSARGQGGVNTEAFF.

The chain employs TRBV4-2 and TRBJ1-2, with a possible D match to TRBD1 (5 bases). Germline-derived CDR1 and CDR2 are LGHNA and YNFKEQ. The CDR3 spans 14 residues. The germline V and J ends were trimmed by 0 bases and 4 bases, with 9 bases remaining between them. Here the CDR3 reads CASSQDDRSYGYTF. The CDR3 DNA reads TGTGCCAGCAGCCAAGATGACAGAAGCTATGGCTACACCTTC.

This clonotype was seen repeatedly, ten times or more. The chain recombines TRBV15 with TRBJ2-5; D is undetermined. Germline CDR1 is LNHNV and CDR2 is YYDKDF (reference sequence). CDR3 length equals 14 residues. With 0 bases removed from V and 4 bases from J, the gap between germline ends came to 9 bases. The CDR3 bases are TGTGCCACCAGCAGAGATCGAACCGGAGAGACCCAGTACTTC. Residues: CATSRDRTGETQYF.

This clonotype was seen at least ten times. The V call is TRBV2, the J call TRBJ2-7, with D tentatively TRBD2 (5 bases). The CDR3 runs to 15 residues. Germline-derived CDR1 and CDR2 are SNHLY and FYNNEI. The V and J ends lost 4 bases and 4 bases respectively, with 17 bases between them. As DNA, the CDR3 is TGTGCCAGCAGTGTGGACCGAGGGATCGTATACGAGCAGTACTTC. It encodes CASSVDRGIVYEQYF.

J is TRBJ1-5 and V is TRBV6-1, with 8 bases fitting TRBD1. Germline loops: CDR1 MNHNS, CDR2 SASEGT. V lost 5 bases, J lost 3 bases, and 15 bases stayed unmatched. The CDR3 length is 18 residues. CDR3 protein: CASSTPPPGTGNNQPQHF. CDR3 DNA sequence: TGTGCCAGCAGTACCCCCCCTCCCGGGACAGGCAACAATCAGCCCCAGCATTTT.

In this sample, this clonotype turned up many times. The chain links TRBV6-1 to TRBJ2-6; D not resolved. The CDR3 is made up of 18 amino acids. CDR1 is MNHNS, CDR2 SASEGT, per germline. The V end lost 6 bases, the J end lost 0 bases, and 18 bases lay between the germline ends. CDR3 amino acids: CASSQRPLGGSGANVLTF. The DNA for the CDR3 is TGTGCCAGCAGCCAACGGCCCCTGGGTGGCTCTGGGGCCAACGTCCTGACTTTC.

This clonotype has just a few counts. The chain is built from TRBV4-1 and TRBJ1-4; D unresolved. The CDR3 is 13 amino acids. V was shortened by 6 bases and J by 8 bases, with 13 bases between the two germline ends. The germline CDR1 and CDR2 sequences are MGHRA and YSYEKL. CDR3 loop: CASREPGGEKLFF. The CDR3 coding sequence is TGCGCCAGCAGGGAGCCTGGAGGAGAAAAACTGTTTTTT.

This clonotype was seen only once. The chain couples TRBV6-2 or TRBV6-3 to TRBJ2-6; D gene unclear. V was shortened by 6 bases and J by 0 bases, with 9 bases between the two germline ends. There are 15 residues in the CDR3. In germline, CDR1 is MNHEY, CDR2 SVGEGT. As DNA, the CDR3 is TGTGCCAGCAGGAAACCGATCTCTGGGGCCAACGTCCTGACTTTC. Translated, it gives CASRKPISGANVLTF.

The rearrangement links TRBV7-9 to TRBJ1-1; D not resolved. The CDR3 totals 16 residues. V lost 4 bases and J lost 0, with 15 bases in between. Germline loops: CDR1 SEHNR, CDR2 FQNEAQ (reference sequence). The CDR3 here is CASSSPRSALNTEAFF. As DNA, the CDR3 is TGTGCCAGCAGCTCTCCCCGTTCGGCCTTGAACACTGAAGCTTTCTTT.